What follows describes a single T cell receptor (beta chain). The data originate from a study of blood T cell repertoires in COVID-19. The overall study: Acute and convalescent COVID-19 samples came from the United States, Italy and Spain. Nucleic acid was either cDNA or gDNA, and it came from T cells, B-cell-depleted T cells, or PBMCs.

The Seattle patients joined while their infection was active and were tracked longitudinally afterward. In the authors' workflow: Using reference gene primer amplification, nucleated cell counts were estimated. Repertoires were generated with immunoSEQ multiplex PCR, while TCRdb's copy carries only in-frame clones and drops some. That table gives V, J and clone size, and the DNA gave D and trimming. This table holds some 75,000 clones, less than 90% found once. The sequenced material came from peripheral blood. The sequence came from a man aged 80 or over with COVID-19, enrolled during active disease.

CDR3 nucleotide sequence: TGTGCCAGCAGCCCACGTTGGGGCTTCAATGAGCAGTTCTTC. It yields the protein CASSPRWGFNEQFF. V usage is TRBV11-3 and J usage is TRBJ2-1; the D gene is possibly TRBD1 (5 bases). Germline-derived CDR1 and CDR2 are SGHNT and YENEEA. CDR3 length equals 14 residues. V gave up 5 bases and J gave up 6 bases, with 14 bases separating them.